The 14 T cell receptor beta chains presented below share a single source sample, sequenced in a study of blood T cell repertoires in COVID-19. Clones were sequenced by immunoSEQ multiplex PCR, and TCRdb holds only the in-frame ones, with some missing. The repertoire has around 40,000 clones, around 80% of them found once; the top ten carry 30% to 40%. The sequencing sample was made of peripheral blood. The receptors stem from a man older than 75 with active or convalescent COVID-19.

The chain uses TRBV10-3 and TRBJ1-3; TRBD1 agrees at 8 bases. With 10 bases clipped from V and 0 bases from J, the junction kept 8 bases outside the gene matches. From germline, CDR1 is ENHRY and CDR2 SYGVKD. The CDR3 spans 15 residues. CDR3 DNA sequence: TGTGCCACGGCCACAGGGGGAAACTCTGGAAACACCATATATTTT. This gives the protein CATATGGNSGNTIYF.

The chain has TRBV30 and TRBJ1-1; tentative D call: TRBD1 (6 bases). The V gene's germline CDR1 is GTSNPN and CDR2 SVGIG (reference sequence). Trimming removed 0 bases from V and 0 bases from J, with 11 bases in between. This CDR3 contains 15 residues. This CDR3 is CAWSVLRGLNTEAFF. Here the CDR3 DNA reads TGTGCCTGGAGTGTCCTGAGGGGGTTGAACACTGAAGCTTTCTTT.

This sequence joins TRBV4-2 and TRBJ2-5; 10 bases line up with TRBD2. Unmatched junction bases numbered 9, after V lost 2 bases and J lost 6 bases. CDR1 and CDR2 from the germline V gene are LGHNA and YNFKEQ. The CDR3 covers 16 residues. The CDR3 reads CASSQSERGGWKTQYF. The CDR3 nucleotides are TGTGCCAGCAGCCAATCAGAGCGGGGGGGCTGGAAGACCCAGTACTTC.

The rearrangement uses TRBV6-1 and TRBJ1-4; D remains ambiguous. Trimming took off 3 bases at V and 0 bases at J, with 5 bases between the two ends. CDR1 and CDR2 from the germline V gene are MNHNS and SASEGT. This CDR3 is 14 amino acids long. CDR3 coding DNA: TGTGCCAGCAGTGACGGGACAACTAATGAAAAACTGTTTTTT. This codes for CASSDGTTNEKLFF.

This chain's CDR3 is CASSQSSLWTDMNTGELFF. The CDR3 DNA reads as TGCGCCAGCAGTCAATCTTCTCTCTGGACTGACATGAACACCGGGGAGCTGTTTTTT. J is TRBJ2-2 and V is TRBV23-1; possible D gene TRBD2, 5 bases. TRBV23-1 is treated as an ORF (open reading frame) with a function not yet certain. The CDR3 sequence is 19 residues long. V lost 0 bases and J lost 1, with 18 bases in between.

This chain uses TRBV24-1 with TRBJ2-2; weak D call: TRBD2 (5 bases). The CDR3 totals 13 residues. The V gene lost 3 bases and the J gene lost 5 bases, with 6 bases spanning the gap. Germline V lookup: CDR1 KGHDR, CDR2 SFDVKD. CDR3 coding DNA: TGTGCCACCAGTGATGGACTTACCGGGGAGCTGTTTTTT. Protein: CATSDGLTGELFF.

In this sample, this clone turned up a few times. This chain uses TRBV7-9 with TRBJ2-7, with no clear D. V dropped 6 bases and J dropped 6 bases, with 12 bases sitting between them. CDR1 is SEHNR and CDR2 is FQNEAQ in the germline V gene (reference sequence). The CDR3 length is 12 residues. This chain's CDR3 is CASSLVAREQYF. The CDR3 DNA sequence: TGTGCCAGCAGTCTGGTTGCGCGCGAGCAGTACTTC.

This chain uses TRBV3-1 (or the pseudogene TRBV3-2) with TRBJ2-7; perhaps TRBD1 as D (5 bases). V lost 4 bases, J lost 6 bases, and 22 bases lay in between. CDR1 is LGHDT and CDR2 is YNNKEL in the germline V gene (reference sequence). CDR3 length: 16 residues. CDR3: CASSPSGVTLDSEQYF. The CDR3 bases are TGTGCCAGCAGCCCATCAGGAGTGACCCTAGACAGCGAGCAGTACTTC.

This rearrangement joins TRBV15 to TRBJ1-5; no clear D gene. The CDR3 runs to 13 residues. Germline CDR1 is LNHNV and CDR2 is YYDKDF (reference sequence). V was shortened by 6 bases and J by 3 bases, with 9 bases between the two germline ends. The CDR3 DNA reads TGTGCCACCAGACGGTCCGTCAATCAGCCCCAGCATTTT. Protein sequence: CATRRSVNQPQHF.

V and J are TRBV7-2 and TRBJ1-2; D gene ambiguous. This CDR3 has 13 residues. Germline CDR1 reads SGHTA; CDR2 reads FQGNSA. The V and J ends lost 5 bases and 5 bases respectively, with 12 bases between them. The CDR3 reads CASSTEGSYGYTF. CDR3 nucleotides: TGTGCCAGCAGCACCGAAGGGAGTTATGGCTACACCTTC.

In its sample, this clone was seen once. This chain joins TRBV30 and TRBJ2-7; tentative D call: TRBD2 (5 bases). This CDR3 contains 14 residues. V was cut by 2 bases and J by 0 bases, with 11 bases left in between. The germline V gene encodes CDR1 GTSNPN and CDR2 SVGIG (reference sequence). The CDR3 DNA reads TGTGCCTGGAGTCCGAGGGATAGCTCCTACGAGCAGTACTTC. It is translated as CAWSPRDSSYEQYF.

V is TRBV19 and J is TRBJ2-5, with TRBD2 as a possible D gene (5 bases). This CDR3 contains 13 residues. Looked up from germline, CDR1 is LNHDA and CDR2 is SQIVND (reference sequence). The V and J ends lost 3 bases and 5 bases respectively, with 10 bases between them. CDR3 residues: CASSIKPGETQYF. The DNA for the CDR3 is TGTGCCAGTAGTATCAAGCCGGGGGAGACCCAGTACTTC.

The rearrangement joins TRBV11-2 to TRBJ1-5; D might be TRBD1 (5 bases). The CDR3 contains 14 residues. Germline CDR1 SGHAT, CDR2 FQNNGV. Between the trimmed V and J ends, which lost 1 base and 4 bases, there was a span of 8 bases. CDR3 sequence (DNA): TGTGCCAGCAGCTTAGGGGCAGGGAATCAGCCCCAGCATTTT. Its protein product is CASSLGAGNQPQHF.

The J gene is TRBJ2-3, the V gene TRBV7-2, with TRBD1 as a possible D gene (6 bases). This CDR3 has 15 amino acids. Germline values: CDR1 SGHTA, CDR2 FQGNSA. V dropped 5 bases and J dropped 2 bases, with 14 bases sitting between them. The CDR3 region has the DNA TGTGCCAGCAGCCCCAGGGGACCAAACACAGATACGCAGTATTTT. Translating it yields CASSPRGPNTDTQYF.